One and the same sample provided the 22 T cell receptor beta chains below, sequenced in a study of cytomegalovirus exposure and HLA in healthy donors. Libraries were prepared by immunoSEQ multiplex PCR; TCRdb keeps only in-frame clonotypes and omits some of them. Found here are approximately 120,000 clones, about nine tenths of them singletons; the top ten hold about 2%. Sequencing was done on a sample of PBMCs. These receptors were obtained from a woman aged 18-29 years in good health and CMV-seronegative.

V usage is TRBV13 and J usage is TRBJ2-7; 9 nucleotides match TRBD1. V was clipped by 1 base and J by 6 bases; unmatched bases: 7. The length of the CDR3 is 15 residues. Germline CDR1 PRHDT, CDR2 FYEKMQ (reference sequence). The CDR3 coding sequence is TGTGCCAGCAGCTTAGAGGGACAGGGCAGTAGCGAGCAGTACTTC. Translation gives CASSLEGQGSSEQYF.

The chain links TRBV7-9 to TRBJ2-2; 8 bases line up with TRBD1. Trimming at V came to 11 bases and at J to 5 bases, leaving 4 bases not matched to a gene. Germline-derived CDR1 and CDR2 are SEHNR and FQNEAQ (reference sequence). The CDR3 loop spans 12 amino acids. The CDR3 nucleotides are TGTGCCCCGACAGGGGATACCGGGGAGCTGTTTTTT. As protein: CAPTGDTGELFF. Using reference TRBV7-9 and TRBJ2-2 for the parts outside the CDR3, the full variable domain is DTGVSQNPRHKITKRGQNVTFRCDPISEHNRLYWYRQTLGQGPEFLTYFQNEAQLEKSRLLSDRFSAERPKGSFSTLEIQRTEQGDSAMYLCAPTGDTGELFFGEGSRLTVL.

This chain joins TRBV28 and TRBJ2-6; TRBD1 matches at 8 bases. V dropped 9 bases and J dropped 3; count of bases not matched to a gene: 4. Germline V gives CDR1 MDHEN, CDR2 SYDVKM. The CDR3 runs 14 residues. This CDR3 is CASKTGGGANVLTF. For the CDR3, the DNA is TGTGCCAGTAAAACAGGGGGTGGGGCCAACGTCCTGACTTTC.

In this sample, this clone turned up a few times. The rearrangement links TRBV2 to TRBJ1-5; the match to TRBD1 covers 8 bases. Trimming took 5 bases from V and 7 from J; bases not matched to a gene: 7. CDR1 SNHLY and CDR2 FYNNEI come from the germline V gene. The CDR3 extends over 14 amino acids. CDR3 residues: CASSKGQAGQPQHF. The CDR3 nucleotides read TGTGCCAGCAGTAAGGGACAGGCCGGGCAGCCCCAGCATTTT.

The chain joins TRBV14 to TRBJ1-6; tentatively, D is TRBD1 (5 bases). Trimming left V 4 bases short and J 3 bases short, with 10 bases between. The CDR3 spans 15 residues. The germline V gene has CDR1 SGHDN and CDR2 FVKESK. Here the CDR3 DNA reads TGTGCCAGCAGCCCCCAGGGTCACTATAATTCACCCCTCCACTTT. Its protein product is CASSPQGHYNSPLHF.

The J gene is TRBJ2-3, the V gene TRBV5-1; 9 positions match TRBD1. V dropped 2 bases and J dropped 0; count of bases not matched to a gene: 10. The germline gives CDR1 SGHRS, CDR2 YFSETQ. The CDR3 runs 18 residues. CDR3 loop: CASSLGTGYVSSTDTQYF. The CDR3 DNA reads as TGCGCCAGCAGCTTAGGGACAGGGTACGTGTCTAGCACAGATACGCAGTATTTT.

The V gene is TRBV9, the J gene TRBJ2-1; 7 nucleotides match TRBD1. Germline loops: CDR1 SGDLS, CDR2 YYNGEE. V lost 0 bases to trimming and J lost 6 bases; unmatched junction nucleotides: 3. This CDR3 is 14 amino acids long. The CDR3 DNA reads TGTGCCAGCAGCGTAGGAGGGGGCCCCAATGAGCAGTTCTTC. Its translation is CASSVGGGPNEQFF.

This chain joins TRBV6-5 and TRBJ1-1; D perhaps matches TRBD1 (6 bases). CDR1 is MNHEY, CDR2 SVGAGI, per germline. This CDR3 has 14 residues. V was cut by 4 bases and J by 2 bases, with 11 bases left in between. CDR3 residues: CASSSAGANTEAFF. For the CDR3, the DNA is TGTGCCAGCAGTTCGGCAGGGGCCAACACTGAAGCTTTCTTT.

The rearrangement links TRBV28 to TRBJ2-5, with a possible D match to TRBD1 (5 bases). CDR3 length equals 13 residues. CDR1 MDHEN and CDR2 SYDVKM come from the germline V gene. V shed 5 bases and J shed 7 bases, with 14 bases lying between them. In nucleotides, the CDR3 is TGTGCCAGCAGTCTGTGGACACCGGGGACCCAGTACTTC. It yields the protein CASSLWTPGTQYF.

The CDR3 is CASLPPVSTEAFF. The CDR3 DNA follows: TGTGCCAGTCTCCCGCCAGTATCCACTGAAGCTTTCTTT. The J gene is TRBJ1-1, the V gene TRBV6-1, with unresolved D. The V gene lost 9 bases and the J gene lost 4 bases, with 15 bases spanning the gap. The germline gives CDR1 MNHNS, CDR2 SASEGT. The CDR3 extends over 13 amino acids.

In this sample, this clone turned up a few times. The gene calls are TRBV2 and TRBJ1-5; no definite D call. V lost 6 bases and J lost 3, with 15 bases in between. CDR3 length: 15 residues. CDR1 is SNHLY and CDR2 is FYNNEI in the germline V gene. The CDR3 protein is CASSPRYSANQPQHF. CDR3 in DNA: TGTGCCAGCAGCCCACGCTACAGTGCCAATCAGCCCCAGCATTTT.

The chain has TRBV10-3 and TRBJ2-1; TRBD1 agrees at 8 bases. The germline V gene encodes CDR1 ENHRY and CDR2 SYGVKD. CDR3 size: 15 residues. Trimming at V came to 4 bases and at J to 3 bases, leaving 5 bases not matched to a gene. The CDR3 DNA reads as TGTGCCATCAGTGCGGCGGACAGGGTCTACAATGAGCAGTTCTTC. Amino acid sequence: CAISAADRVYNEQFF.

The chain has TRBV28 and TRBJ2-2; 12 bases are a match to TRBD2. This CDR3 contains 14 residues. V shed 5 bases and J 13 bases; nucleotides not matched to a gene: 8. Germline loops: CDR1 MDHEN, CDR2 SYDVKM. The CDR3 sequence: CASSVTSGSLGLFF. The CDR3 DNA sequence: TGTGCCAGCAGTGTGACTAGCGGGAGCTTGGGGCTGTTTTTT. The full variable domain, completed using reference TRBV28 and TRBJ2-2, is DVKVTQSSRYLVKRTGEKVFLECVQDMDHENMFWYRQDPGLGLRLIYFSYDVKMKEKGDIPEGYSVSREKKERFSLILESASTNQTSMYLCASSVTSGSLGLFFGEGSRLTVL.

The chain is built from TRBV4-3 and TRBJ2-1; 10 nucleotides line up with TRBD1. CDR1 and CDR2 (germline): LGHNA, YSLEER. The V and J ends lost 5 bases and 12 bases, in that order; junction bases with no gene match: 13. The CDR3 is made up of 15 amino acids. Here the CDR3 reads CASSGRDRGGSRQFF. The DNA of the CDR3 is TGCGCCAGCAGCGGACGGGACAGGGGTGGCTCAAGGCAGTTCTTC.

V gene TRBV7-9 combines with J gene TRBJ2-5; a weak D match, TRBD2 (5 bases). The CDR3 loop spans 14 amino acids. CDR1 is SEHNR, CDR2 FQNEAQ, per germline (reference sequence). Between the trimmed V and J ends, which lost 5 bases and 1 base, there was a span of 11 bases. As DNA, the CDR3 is TGTGCCAGCAGCCAAGAAGCGGCCCAAGAGACCCAGTACTTC. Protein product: CASSQEAAQETQYF.

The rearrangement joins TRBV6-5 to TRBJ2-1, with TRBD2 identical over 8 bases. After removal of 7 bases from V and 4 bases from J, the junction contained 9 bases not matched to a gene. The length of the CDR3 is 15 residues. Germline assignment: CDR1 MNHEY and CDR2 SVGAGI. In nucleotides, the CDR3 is TGTGCCAGCATGGTCCGACAGCGGGGGTACAATGAGCAGTTCTTC. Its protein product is CASMVRQRGYNEQFF.

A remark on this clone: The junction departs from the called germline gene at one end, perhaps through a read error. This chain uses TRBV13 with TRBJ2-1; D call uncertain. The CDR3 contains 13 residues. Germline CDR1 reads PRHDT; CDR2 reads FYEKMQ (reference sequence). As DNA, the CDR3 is TGTGCCAGCAGGCCCCACTCCCACAATGAGCAGTTCTTC. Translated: CASRPHSHNEQFF.

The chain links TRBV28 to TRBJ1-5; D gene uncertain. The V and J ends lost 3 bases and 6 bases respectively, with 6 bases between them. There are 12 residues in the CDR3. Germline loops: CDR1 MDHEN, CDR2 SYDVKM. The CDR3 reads CASSFTGQPQHF. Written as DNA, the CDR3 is TGTGCCAGCAGTTTTACGGGTCAGCCCCAGCATTTT. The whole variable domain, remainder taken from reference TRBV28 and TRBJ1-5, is DVKVTQSSRYLVKRTGEKVFLECVQDMDHENMFWYRQDPGLGLRLIYFSYDVKMKEKGDIPEGYSVSREKKERFSLILESASTNQTSMYLCASSFTGQPQHFGDGTRLSIL.

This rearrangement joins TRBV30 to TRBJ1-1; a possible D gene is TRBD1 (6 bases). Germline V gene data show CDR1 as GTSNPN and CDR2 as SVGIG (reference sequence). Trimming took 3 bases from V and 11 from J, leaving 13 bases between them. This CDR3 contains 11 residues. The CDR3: CAWRGHRAAFF. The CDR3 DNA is TGTGCCTGGAGAGGACACAGGGCGGCTTTCTTT.

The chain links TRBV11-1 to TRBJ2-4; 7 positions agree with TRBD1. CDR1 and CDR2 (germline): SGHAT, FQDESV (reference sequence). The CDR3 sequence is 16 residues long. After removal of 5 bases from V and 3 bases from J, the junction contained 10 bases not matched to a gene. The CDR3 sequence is CASSPRQGQVKNIQYF. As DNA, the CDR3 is TGTGCCAGCAGCCCCCGACAGGGTCAGGTCAAAAACATTCAGTACTTC.

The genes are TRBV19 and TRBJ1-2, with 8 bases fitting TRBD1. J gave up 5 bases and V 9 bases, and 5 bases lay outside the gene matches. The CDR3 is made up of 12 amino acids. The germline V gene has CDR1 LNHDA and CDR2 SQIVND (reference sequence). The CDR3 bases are TGTGCCAGGAGAACAGGGGGTTATGGCTACACCTTC. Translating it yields CARRTGGYGYTF.

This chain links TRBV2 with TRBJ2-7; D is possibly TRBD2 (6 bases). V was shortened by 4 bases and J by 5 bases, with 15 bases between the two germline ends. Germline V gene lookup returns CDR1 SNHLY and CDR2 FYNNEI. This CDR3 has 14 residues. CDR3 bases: TGTGCCAGCAGTGGAGGGGAGGAGAGCAACGAGCAGTACTTC. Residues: CASSGGEESNEQYF.